This T cell receptor beta chain was captured by sequencing in a study of monozygotic twins with inflammatory bowel disease. Germline values: CDR1 SGHAT, CDR2 FQNNGV. This CDR3 contains 15 residues. Template-switch reactions added UMIs with a 6-nucleotide sample barcode. TCRdb reprocessed the 5' RACE reads and reports one entry per CDR3 protein, with no DNA. The sample holds around 380,000 distinct CDR3 sequences. The receptor was derived from a human donor with ulcerative colitis or Crohn's disease, or a healthy co-twin of an affected twin (not recorded which). Sample: blood. The genes are TRBV11-2 and TRBJ2-2; TCRdb picks TRBD2, but there is no DNA to check that call. The CDR3 sequence is CASSATSGASGELFF.